A selection of T cell receptor beta chains follows, all from one sample in a study of cytomegalovirus exposure and HLA in healthy donors. Libraries were prepared by immunoSEQ multiplex PCR; TCRdb keeps only in-frame clonotypes and omits some of them. This table has 75,000 to 95,000 clones, over 65% appearing once. The material sequenced was PBMCs. These receptors were collected from a woman aged 40 to 55 in good health and CMV-seropositive. The CDR3 runs from the conserved cysteine through the conserved F or W. A D gene is named only where the DNA matches it firmly. Clone size is given for some rows only: seen once, a few or many times, or a class if the clone is expanded.

V	J	D	size	DNA	CDR3
TRBV7-2	TRBJ1-1	.	few	TGTGCCAGCAGCTTCTATCGAAGCTCCAACACTGAAGCTTTCTTT	CASSFYRSSNTEAFF
TRBV27	TRBJ2-7	TRBD2	.	TGTGCCAGCAGTTATGTGACAGGGATACTAGCGGGCCTTTACGAGCAGTACTTC	CASSYVTGILAGLYEQYF
TRBV7-2	TRBJ2-3	.	.	TGTGCCAGCAGACACCAGGGGGATACGCAGTATTTT	CASRHQGDTQYF
TRBV12-5	TRBJ1-1	TRBD1	few	TGTGCTAGTGGTCCCCTGACAGGGAGGATCACTGAAGCTTTCTTT	CASGPLTGRITEAFF
TRBV11-2	TRBJ2-5	.	.	TGTGCCAGCAGCTACCGGGAGACCCAGTACTTC	CASSYRETQYF
TRBV13	TRBJ1-5	.	.	TGTGCCAGCAGCGCTAGGGGAGGAAGCAATCAGCCCCAGCATTTT	CASSARGGSNQPQHF
TRBV4-3	TRBJ2-2	TRBD1	.	TGCGCCAGCAGCCAGGGACAGGGGAAGATCGGGGAGCTGTTTTTT	CASSQGQGKIGELFF
TRBV29-1	TRBJ1-2	TRBD1	.	TGCAGCGTTGATCGGGACAGGGTTGACTACACCTTC	CSVDRDRVDYTF
TRBV9	TRBJ2-6	.	.	TGTGCCAGCAGCGCTTTCCTCTCTGGGGCCAACGTCCTGACTTTC	CASSAFLSGANVLTF
TRBV7-3	TRBJ1-2	TRBD1	.	TGTGCCAGCAGCTTAACCGGGACAGGGGATGGCTACACCTTC	CASSLTGTGDGYTF
TRBV4-3	TRBJ2-1	TRBD2	.	TGCGCCAGCAGCCGCGGACTAGCGGGAGCGCTTGAGCAGTTCTTC	CASSRGLAGALEQFF
TRBV28	TRBJ2-7	.	.	TGTGCCAGCAGTTTAGTTCTGAGCTCCTACGAGCAGTACTTC	CASSLVLSSYEQYF